These 19 T cell receptor beta chains share one sample of origin, sequenced in a study of blood T cell repertoires in COVID-19. Here immunoSEQ multiplex PCR was the method, and the copy in TCRdb shows in-frame clones only, minus some. Of about 360,000 clones listed, 80% to 90% are singletons. Sequencing input: PBMCs or T cells enriched from blood (not recorded which). Receptor source: a man in his forties in a cohort exposed to, infected with or recovered from COVID-19 (not recorded which).

The genes are TRBV5-1 and TRBJ2-3; no definite D call. The CDR3 extends over 15 amino acids. V lost 3 bases and J lost 0, with 11 bases in between. CDR1 and CDR2 from the germline V gene are SGHRS and YFSETQ. CDR3 DNA: TGCGCCAGCAGCTCCGGCAGAGCGAGCACAGATACGCAGTATTTT. Encoded protein: CASSSGRASTDTQYF.

The chain uses TRBV7-9 and TRBJ2-1; 8 nucleotides match TRBD2. Germline CDR1 reads SEHNR; CDR2 reads FQNEAQ (reference sequence). The J segment lost 8 bases and the V segment lost 6 bases, leaving 21 bases of the junction unmatched. CDR3 length: 18 amino acids. This chain's CDR3 is CASSESGSHGSRPDEQFF. The CDR3 DNA reads TGTGCCAGCAGTGAGAGCGGGAGTCACGGAAGTCGCCCCGATGAGCAGTTCTTC.

The chain uses TRBV2 and TRBJ2-2; D perhaps matches TRBD1 (5 bases). Germline V gene lookup returns CDR1 SNHLY and CDR2 FYNNEI. This CDR3 is 14 amino acids long. Trimming pared 8 bases from V and 6 bases from J, leaving 16 bases between. The CDR3 here is CASQGHLSSGELFF. Written as DNA, the CDR3 is TGTGCCAGCCAAGGACATCTGAGTTCCGGGGAGCTGTTTTTT.

This rearrangement joins TRBV6-1 to TRBJ1-6; the D is unclear. Germline loops: CDR1 MNHNS, CDR2 SASEGT. V was cut by 1 base and J by 6 bases, with 13 bases left in between. CDR3 length equals 16 residues. In DNA form, the CDR3 reads TGTGCCAGCAGTGAAGTGGCAGGTACCTCTAATTCACCCCTCCACTTT. Translating gives CASSEVAGTSNSPLHF.

This clone was detected only a few times. V and J are TRBV10-1 and TRBJ2-7; the match to TRBD1 covers 8 bases. The CDR3 is 15 residues long. Per the germline V gene, CDR1 is WNHNN and CDR2 is SYGVQD (reference sequence). V lost 3 bases and J lost 7; bases outside the gene matches: 11. As DNA, the CDR3 is TGCGCCAGCAGTGACTCCCAGGGGGCGCGAAGGGAGCAGTACTTC. As protein: CASSDSQGARREQYF.

The chain couples TRBV3-1 (or the pseudogene TRBV3-2) to TRBJ1-6; D unclear. This CDR3 contains 17 residues. V was trimmed by 1 base and J by 0 bases, leaving 10 bases between them. Germline assignment: CDR1 LGHDT and CDR2 YNNKEL (reference sequence). This CDR3 reads CASSQVPPSSYNSPLHF. DNA for the CDR3: TGTGCCAGCAGCCAAGTCCCACCTAGCTCCTATAATTCACCCCTCCACTTT.

This rearrangement joins TRBV28 to TRBJ2-3, with D uncertain. This CDR3 comprises 14 residues. Germline CDR1 MDHEN, CDR2 SYDVKM. V lost 1 base and J 2 bases, leaving 7 bases between the germline ends. The CDR3 DNA reads TGTGCCAGCAGTTTATCGCAGTACACAGATACGCAGTATTTT. The encoded protein is CASSLSQYTDTQYF.

The gene calls are TRBV7-9 and TRBJ2-1; 10 bases line up with TRBD2. The CDR3 length is 16 residues. Germline V gives CDR1 SEHNR, CDR2 FQNEAQ (reference sequence). Trimming at V came to 4 bases and at J to 7 bases, leaving 10 bases not matched to a gene. CDR3: CASSSLAGVIKNEQFF. The CDR3 nucleotides read TGTGCCAGCAGCTCCCTAGCGGGAGTAATTAAGAATGAGCAGTTCTTC.

This clone was detected once. The chain joins TRBV5-1 to TRBJ1-4, with D uncertain. Trimming took off 2 bases at V and 0 bases at J, with 11 bases between the two ends. The CDR3 runs to 16 residues. Germline CDR1 reads SGHRS; CDR2 reads YFSETQ. DNA for the CDR3: TGCGCCAGCAGCTTCGGGTCAGCAGCAACTAATGAAAAACTGTTTTTT. Its translation is CASSFGSAATNEKLFF.

The chain has TRBV7-9 and TRBJ1-5; 7 nucleotides line up with TRBD1. The J segment lost 4 bases and the V segment lost 4 bases, leaving 10 bases of the junction unmatched. Per germline, CDR1 SEHNR and CDR2 FQNEAQ (reference sequence). There are 16 residues in the CDR3. The CDR3 loop reads CASSSPGGRGNQPQHF. CDR3 nucleotides: TGTGCCAGCAGCTCACCAGGGGGTAGGGGTAATCAGCCCCAGCATTTT.

CDR3 protein: CASSPPGDSAQPQHF. CDR3 nucleotides: TGTGCCAGCTCACCACCCGGGGATTCCGCCCAGCCCCAGCATTTT. This sequence joins TRBV18 and TRBJ1-5; D ambiguous. Looked up from germline, CDR1 is KGHSH and CDR2 is LQKENI. V lost 0 bases and J lost 7, with 13 bases in between. There are 15 residues in the CDR3.

This clone was recorded only once. The V call is TRBV4-2, the J call TRBJ2-2; TRBD2 agrees at 9 bases. The CDR3 covers 16 residues. Trimming removed 4 bases from V and 1 base from J; junction bases left unmatched: 4. Germline CDR1 LGHNA, CDR2 YNFKEQ. The CDR3 is CASSPIAGVNTGELFF. The CDR3 DNA follows: TGTGCCAGCAGCCCTATAGCGGGAGTGAACACCGGGGAGCTGTTTTTT.

The genes are TRBV30 and TRBJ1-6, with D maybe TRBD1 (6 bases). Germline loops: CDR1 GTSNPN, CDR2 SVGIG (reference sequence). The ends were cut back, 3 bases at V and 9 bases at J, with 15 bases in the middle. The CDR3 is 14 residues long. CDR3 protein: CAWSDGTRFSPLHF. As DNA, the CDR3 is TGTGCCTGGAGCGACGGGACAAGGTTTTCACCCCTCCACTTT.

The rearrangement uses TRBV27 and TRBJ1-6, with 7 bases aligning to TRBD1. The germline V gene encodes CDR1 MNHEY and CDR2 SMNVEV (reference sequence). The CDR3 has 14 residues. J gave up 8 bases and V 4 bases, and 5 bases lay outside the gene matches. The CDR3, as DNA: TGTGCCAGCAGTTCACAGGGGTGGGATTCACCCCTCCACTTT. It specifies CASSSQGWDSPLHF.

This clone was observed once. The rearrangement links TRBV5-4 to TRBJ2-7; weak D call: TRBD2 (6 bases). This CDR3 contains 14 residues. V was clipped by 3 bases and J by 2 bases, with 12 bases between them. Germline lookup yields CDR1 SGHNT and CDR2 YYREEE (reference sequence). CDR3 DNA sequence: TGTGCCAGCAGCTCCGGGACTCAGCCCTACGAGCAGTACTTC. It encodes CASSSGTQPYEQYF.

This clone was observed a few times. The chain is built from TRBV30 and TRBJ2-7; 9 nucleotides line up with TRBD1. Looked up from germline, CDR1 is GTSNPN and CDR2 is SVGIG (reference sequence). Trimming cost V 2 bases and J 2 bases; bases outside gene matches: 4. The CDR3 contains 14 residues. DNA for the CDR3: TGTGCCTGGAGTTCTGGGACAGGGACCTACGAGCAGTACTTC. Translation: CAWSSGTGTYEQYF.

J is TRBJ2-6 and V is TRBV5-4; TRBD1 might be the D (5 bases). CDR3 length: 14 amino acids. In germline, CDR1 is SGHNT, CDR2 YYREEE (reference sequence). V lost 5 bases and J 2 bases, leaving 8 bases between the germline ends. DNA of the CDR3: TGTGCCAGCAGTCTGGACACTGGGGCCAACGTCCTGACTTTC. It is translated as CASSLDTGANVLTF.

This chain links TRBV13 with TRBJ1-1, with D tentatively TRBD1 (5 bases). Trimming left V 5 bases short and J 0 bases short, with 10 bases between. This CDR3 is 14 amino acids long. Germline V CDR1 and CDR2: PRHDT, FYEKMQ (reference sequence). CDR3 loop: CASSPKTVNTEAFF. The CDR3 nucleotides are TGTGCCAGCAGCCCAAAGACAGTGAACACTGAAGCTTTCTTT.

This chain links TRBV29-1 with TRBJ2-3; D is unclear. This CDR3 has 16 residues. Germline V CDR1 and CDR2: SQVTM, ANQGSEA. Between the trimmed V and J ends, which lost 2 bases and 3 bases, there was a span of 18 bases. The DNA for the CDR3 is TGCAGCGTTGAAATCCGAAAAGGTCTCAGGACAGATACGCAGTATTTT. Amino acid sequence: CSVEIRKGLRTDTQYF.